The source of this T cell receptor beta chain is a study of blood T cell repertoires in COVID-19. Method: immunoSEQ multiplex PCR; TCRdb's copy keeps in-frame clones and lacks some. The sample gives roughly 250,000 clones, around 85% of which show up once; around 1% is in the top ten. Trimming removed 0 bases from V and 0 bases from J, with 9 bases in between. The CDR3 extends over 16 amino acids. Germline CDR1 is MNHEY and CDR2 is SVGEGT. The clonotype was recovered from a human donor with COVID-19, enrolled during active disease. The donor label of this sample is uncertain. Input material: peripheral blood. The chain carries TRBV6-2 or TRBV6-3 and TRBJ2-1; the D gene is possibly TRBD2 (6 bases). The CDR3 loop is CASSYSVSGSYNEQFF. As DNA, the CDR3 is TGTGCCAGCAGTTACTCCGTTAGCGGCTCCTACAATGAGCAGTTCTTC.